This T cell receptor beta chain was profiled in a study of blood T cell repertoires in COVID-19. CDR1 is SGHRS, CDR2 YFSETQ, per germline. The CDR3 contains 15 residues. Trimming removed 4 bases at V and 3 bases at J, with 16 bases between. This clone has only a few counts. The repertoire was sequenced with immunoSEQ multiplex PCR; TCRdb's copy has only in-frame clones and lacks some. There are under 250,000 clones in the sample; over 65% occur only once, and roughly 2.7% lies in the top ten. Sequenced input: peripheral blood. The receptor comes from a woman in her 70s with active or convalescent COVID-19. The chain recombines TRBV5-1 with TRBJ1-1; weak D call: TRBD1 (5 bases). The chain's CDR3 is CASSLGHGAHTEAFF. CDR3 DNA: TGCGCCAGCAGCCTGGGGCATGGGGCTCACACTGAAGCTTTCTTT.